What follows are 5 T cell receptor beta chains derived from one specimen sequenced in a study of T cell responses to AZD1222 COVID-19 vaccine (dated by TCRdb to the early 2020s). Library preparation used the immunoSEQ multiplex PCR assay. The immuneACCESS repertoire file appears here via TCRdb, limited to in-frame rearrangements. These files lack a portion of the clones; in checked studies, under half of the deficit traces to unresolved V genes, and the cause of the others is not known. This sample has more than 85,000 clones in its table, and approximately 88% of those were observed once. The top ten hold about 15% of the sample. The sample's time point label is to be understood as: baseline before first vaccination. Source: peripheral blood, taken on day 0 of AZD1222 vaccination. The receptors originated from an adult in good health.

The genes are TRBV12-3 or TRBV12-4 and TRBJ1-1; D remains unclear. Trimming stripped 2 bases from V and 7 bases from J, with 5 bases between. There are 11 residues in the CDR3. The CDR3 DNA sequence: TGTGCCAGCAGTTTAACGGATGAAGCTTTCTTT. Protein: CASSLTDEAFF.

V gene TRBV25-1 combines with J gene TRBJ2-5, with TRBD2 identical over 10 bases. Losses at the gene ends were 3 bases for V and 5 bases for J; bases not matched to a gene: 6. From germline, CDR1 is MGHDK and CDR2 SYGVNS. CDR3 length: 15 residues. CDR3 nucleotides: TGTGCCAGCAGTGAGCCGGGACTAGCGAGGGAGACCCAGTACTTC. Translated: CASSEPGLARETQYF.

This clone was picked up a small number of times. V and J are TRBV19 and TRBJ1-5; D is undetermined. CDR1 is LNHDA, CDR2 SQIVND, per germline (reference sequence). V lost 3 bases and J lost 4, with 4 bases in between. The CDR3 is 12 amino acids. CDR3 in amino acids: CASSMWNQPQHF. The CDR3 DNA is TGTGCCAGTAGTATGTGGAATCAGCCCCAGCATTTT.

The gene calls are TRBV6-1 and TRBJ1-2, with TRBD1 as a possible D gene (5 bases). V was shortened by 7 bases and J by 4 bases, with 13 bases between the two germline ends. The CDR3 is 13 residues long. Germline lookup yields CDR1 MNHNS and CDR2 SASEGT. The CDR3 DNA sequence: TGTGCCAGCACCGGGGGATCCCTCTATGGCTACACCTTC. Its protein product is CASTGGSLYGYTF.

The V gene is TRBV6-5, the J gene TRBJ1-1; D is undetermined. CDR3 length: 14 amino acids. V gave up 5 bases and J gave up 4 bases, with 14 bases separating them. Germline-derived CDR1 and CDR2 are MNHEY and SVGAGI. The CDR3 reads CASSKRKVGTEAFF. In DNA form, the CDR3 reads TGTGCCAGCAGTAAAAGAAAGGTAGGCACTGAAGCTTTCTTT.